One and the same sample provided the 24 T cell receptor beta chains below, sequenced in a study of T cell repertoires in ileal Crohn's disease. Profiled with immunoSEQ multiplex PCR; TCRdb holds only in-frame clones, not every one. The sample records some 10,000 clones, 55% to 80% being singletons. Time point noted: neoterminal ileum biopsy at postoperative endoscopy, about 6 months after surgery. The specimen sequenced was ileal tissue. The receptors here all came from an adult with Crohn's disease.

The chain links TRBV7-2 to TRBJ2-7; possibly TRBD2 for D (6 bases). V was cut by 5 bases and J by 5 bases, with 22 bases left in between. This CDR3 contains 16 residues. Germline V gene data show CDR1 as SGHTA and CDR2 as FQGNSA. CDR3 amino acids: CASSPQTTSPTHEQYF. For the CDR3, the DNA is TGTGCCAGCAGCCCCCAAACTACTAGCCCAACCCACGAGCAGTACTTC.

V is TRBV7-2 and J is TRBJ1-5; D is undetermined. The CDR3 length is 12 residues. Looked up from germline, CDR1 is SGHTA and CDR2 is FQGNSA. The V end was cut by 4 bases, the J end by 9 bases, with 10 bases between. CDR3 in amino acids: CASSSRSGPQHF. CDR3 DNA: TGTGCCAGCAGCTCGCGGTCCGGGCCCCAGCATTTT.

The V gene is TRBV2, the J gene TRBJ2-3; a weak D match, TRBD2 (6 bases). Germline V gives CDR1 SNHLY, CDR2 FYNNEI. Between the trimmed V and J ends, which lost 3 bases and 0 bases, there was a span of 13 bases. The CDR3 is 16 residues long. CDR3 residues: CASSEGSGSSTDTQYF. In nucleotides, the CDR3 is TGTGCCAGCAGTGAGGGGAGCGGGTCTAGCACAGATACGCAGTATTTT.

This clone was detected a few times. The rearrangement uses TRBV6-5 and TRBJ2-7; 8 bases fit TRBD1. CDR3 length equals 14 residues. V was clipped by 4 bases and J by 4 bases; unmatched bases: 6. Per the germline V gene, CDR1 is MNHEY and CDR2 is SVGAGI. The CDR3 sequence: CASSWAGGRYEQYF. The CDR3 region has the DNA TGTGCCAGCAGTTGGGCAGGGGGCAGGTACGAGCAGTACTTC.

The rearrangement links TRBV18 to TRBJ1-2, with TRBD1 as a possible D gene (6 bases). V was cut by 6 bases and J by 2 bases, with 10 bases left in between. Germline CDR1 is KGHSH and CDR2 is LQKENI. The length of the CDR3 is 13 residues. The CDR3 DNA follows: TGTGCCAGCTCGCCGGGACAAAACTATGGCTACACCTTC. As protein: CASSPGQNYGYTF.

The chain uses TRBV27 and TRBJ1-1; D might be TRBD1 (5 bases). V was clipped by 8 bases and J by 5 bases, with 30 bases between them. Per germline, CDR1 MNHEY and CDR2 SMNVEV (reference sequence). The CDR3 length is 18 residues. The CDR3 here is CASGSDFSGLGGETEAFF. For the CDR3, the DNA is TGTGCCAGCGGCTCCGACTTCTCAGGCCTAGGAGGGGAGACTGAAGCTTTCTTT.

The chain carries TRBV5-6 and TRBJ1-5; TRBD1 matches 7 bases. V lost 4 bases to trimming and J lost 2 bases; unmatched junction nucleotides: 6. Germline V gives CDR1 SGHDT, CDR2 YYEEEE. This CDR3 has 15 residues. The CDR3 DNA reads as TGTGCCAGCAGCGAAGGGGGCCTTGGCAATCAGCCCCAGCATTTT. This encodes CASSEGGLGNQPQHF.

The rearrangement links TRBV28 to TRBJ1-3; the match to TRBD1 covers 7 bases. V was pared by 5 bases and J by 1 base, with 8 bases of the junction left unmatched. This CDR3 comprises 16 residues. Looked up from germline, CDR1 is MDHEN and CDR2 is SYDVKM. The DNA for the CDR3 is TGTGCCAGCAGTGCTACGGGACAGACATCTGGAAACACCATATATTTT. Translating gives CASSATGQTSGNTIYF.

The chain links TRBV25-1 to TRBJ2-2; a possible D gene is TRBD2 (6 bases). Trimming took 8 bases from V and 6 from J, leaving 16 bases between them. The CDR3 runs to 14 residues. From germline, CDR1 is MGHDK and CDR2 SYGVNS. Here the CDR3 DNA reads TGTGCCAGCTCCGGGACTCCCTTGGCCGGGGAGCTGTTTTTT. Its protein is CASSGTPLAGELFF.

The chain employs TRBV7-9 and TRBJ2-1; 8 bases line up with TRBD2. The V segment lost 4 bases and the J segment 0 bases; nucleotides outside the gene matches: 11. Germline-derived CDR1 and CDR2 are SEHNR and FQNEAQ (reference sequence). The CDR3 totals 18 residues. CDR3 in amino acids: CASSSSERLAHSYNEQFF. The CDR3 DNA sequence: TGTGCCAGCAGCTCCTCGGAGAGACTAGCGCACTCCTACAATGAGCAGTTCTTC.

The chain is built from TRBV7-2 and TRBJ2-7; no clear D gene. V lost 3 bases and J 3 bases, leaving 9 bases between the germline ends. The CDR3 has 13 amino acids. Germline lookup yields CDR1 SGHTA and CDR2 FQGNSA. Here the CDR3 reads CASSFFNVYEQYF. CDR3 nucleotide sequence: TGTGCCAGCAGCTTTTTCAATGTCTACGAGCAGTACTTC.

As for this clone: A junction boundary mismatches the germline segment, possibly from a read error. This chain joins TRBV15 and TRBJ1-4, with D perhaps TRBD1 (5 bases). This CDR3 is built from 13 residues. The germline gives CDR1 LNHNV, CDR2 YYDKDF (reference sequence). This chain's CDR3 is CATSRGARERLFF. CDR3 nucleotide sequence: TGTGCCACCAGTAGAGGGGCAAGAGAGAGACTGTTTTTT. The full variable domain, its missing parts supplied by reference TRBV15 and TRBJ1-4, is DAMVIQNPRYQVTQFGKPVTLSCSQTLNHNVMYWYQQKSSQAPKLLFHYYDKDFNNEADTPDNFQSRRPNTSFCFLDIRSPGLGDTAMYLCATSRGARERLFFGSGTQLSVL.

This clone was detected a few times. The chain links TRBV7-2 to TRBJ2-5; TRBD2 agrees at 9 bases. The CDR3 is 16 residues long. V lost 1 base and J lost 2; bases outside the gene matches: 5. Germline CDR1 is SGHTA and CDR2 is FQGNSA. For the CDR3, the DNA is TGTGCCAGCAGCTTAGGGGTACTAGCGGGTCAAGAGACCCAGTACTTC. Amino acid sequence: CASSLGVLAGQETQYF.

The chain joins TRBV2 to TRBJ1-2, with D uncertain. The V and J ends lost 0 bases and 6 bases respectively, with 5 bases between them. This CDR3 has 12 amino acids. CDR1 is SNHLY, CDR2 FYNNEI, per germline. Written as DNA, the CDR3 is TGTGCCAGCAGTGAAGCAAGCCATGGCTACACCTTC. Encoded protein: CASSEASHGYTF.

The V call is TRBV7-9, the J call TRBJ1-3; D call uncertain. V was shortened by 2 bases and J by 0 bases, with 5 bases between the two germline ends. The CDR3 is 14 amino acids. Germline lookup yields CDR1 SEHNR and CDR2 FQNEAQ (reference sequence). CDR3 protein: CASSLYSSGNTIYF. In nucleotides, the CDR3 is TGTGCCAGCAGCTTATACTCCTCTGGAAACACCATATATTTT.

The chain combines TRBV29-1 with TRBJ2-7, with TRBD2 matching 14 bases. Germline values: CDR1 SQVTM, CDR2 ANQGSEA. The V gene end was trimmed by 4 bases and the J gene end by 6 bases; junction bases not matched to a gene: 2. The CDR3 totals 13 residues. CDR3 bases: TGCAGCGTTGCCGGGACTAGCGGGGGCGAGCAGTACTTC. Translating it yields CSVAGTSGGEQYF.

This chain connects TRBV5-5 to TRBJ2-5; tentatively, D is TRBD1 (6 bases). The germline V gene has CDR1 SGHKS and CDR2 YYEKEE (reference sequence). The CDR3 spans 16 residues. The V end was cut by 3 bases, the J end by 3 bases, with 18 bases between. The CDR3 DNA follows: TGTGCCAGCAGCTCCTGGGCTGGCAGGGGAAAAGAGACCCAGTACTTC. Amino acid sequence: CASSSWAGRGKETQYF.

As DNA, the CDR3 is TGTGCCAGCAGCGGACAGGGGGCTAGAGAAAAACTGTTTTTT. This sequence encodes CASSGQGAREKLFF. The chain links TRBV6-1 to TRBJ1-4, with TRBD1 matching 11 bases. The length of the CDR3 is 14 residues. V was pared by 6 bases and J by 8 bases, with 5 bases of the junction left unmatched. Germline CDR1 reads MNHNS; CDR2 reads SASEGT.

The rearrangement joins TRBV5-6 to TRBJ2-7; 10 positions agree with TRBD2. Trimming at V came to 4 bases and at J to 0 bases, leaving 7 bases not matched to a gene. Germline CDR1 is SGHDT and CDR2 is YYEEEE. CDR3 length: 16 amino acids. For the CDR3, the DNA is TGTGCCAGCAGCCTTCGACTAGCGGGTTTCTCCTACGAGCAGTACTTC. This encodes CASSLRLAGFSYEQYF. The whole variable domain, remainder taken from reference TRBV5-6 and TRBJ2-7, is DAGVTQSPTHLIKTRGQQVTLRCSPKSGHDTVSWYQQALGQGPQFIFQYYEEEERQRGNFPDRFSGHQFPNYSSELNVNALLLGDSALYLCASSLRLAGFSYEQYFGPGTRLTVT.

The chain carries TRBV6-1 and TRBJ2-2; D may be TRBD1 (6 bases). Per the germline V gene, CDR1 is MNHNS and CDR2 is SASEGT. V gave up 4 bases and J gave up 6 bases, with 9 bases separating them. The CDR3 loop spans 13 amino acids. The CDR3 region is CASSGYRAGELFF. CDR3 bases: TGTGCCAGCAGTGGATACAGGGCCGGGGAGCTGTTTTTT.

The chain joins TRBV7-9 to TRBJ1-1; no firm D call. CDR1 and CDR2 (germline): SEHNR, FQNEAQ (reference sequence). The V gene lost 4 bases and the J gene lost 6 bases, with 6 bases spanning the gap. The CDR3 totals 11 residues. The CDR3 loop is CASSWSAEAFF. Here the CDR3 DNA reads TGTGCCAGCAGCTGGAGTGCTGAAGCTTTCTTT.

V and J are TRBV4-2 and TRBJ2-3; TRBD2 agrees at 10 bases. The CDR3 is 19 residues long. V lost 0 bases to trimming and J lost 0 bases; unmatched junction nucleotides: 9. Germline CDR1 is LGHNA and CDR2 is YNFKEQ. CDR3 DNA: TGTGCCAGCAGCCAAGATCGGACTAGCGGACATGGGAGCACAGATACGCAGTATTTT. It yields the protein CASSQDRTSGHGSTDTQYF.

Only one count was recorded for this clone. CDR3 in amino acids: CASRFLTSGSYNEQFF. CDR3 nucleotide sequence: TGTGCAAGTCGCTTCTTGACTAGCGGCTCCTACAATGAGCAGTTCTTC. The chain joins TRBV12-2 to TRBJ2-1; the table's D call, TRBD2, was not checked against the DNA. TRBV12-2 is a documented pseudogene. CDR3 length: 16 amino acids.

The chain employs TRBV9 and TRBJ1-2; 9 nucleotides line up with TRBD1. J was trimmed by 14 bases and V by 3 bases; bases with no gene match: 11. This CDR3 is 13 amino acids long. The germline CDR1 and CDR2 sequences are SGDLS and YYNGEE. The CDR3: CASSAGTGYELTF. For the CDR3, the DNA is TGTGCCAGCAGCGCCGGGACAGGGTACGAGTTAACCTTC.